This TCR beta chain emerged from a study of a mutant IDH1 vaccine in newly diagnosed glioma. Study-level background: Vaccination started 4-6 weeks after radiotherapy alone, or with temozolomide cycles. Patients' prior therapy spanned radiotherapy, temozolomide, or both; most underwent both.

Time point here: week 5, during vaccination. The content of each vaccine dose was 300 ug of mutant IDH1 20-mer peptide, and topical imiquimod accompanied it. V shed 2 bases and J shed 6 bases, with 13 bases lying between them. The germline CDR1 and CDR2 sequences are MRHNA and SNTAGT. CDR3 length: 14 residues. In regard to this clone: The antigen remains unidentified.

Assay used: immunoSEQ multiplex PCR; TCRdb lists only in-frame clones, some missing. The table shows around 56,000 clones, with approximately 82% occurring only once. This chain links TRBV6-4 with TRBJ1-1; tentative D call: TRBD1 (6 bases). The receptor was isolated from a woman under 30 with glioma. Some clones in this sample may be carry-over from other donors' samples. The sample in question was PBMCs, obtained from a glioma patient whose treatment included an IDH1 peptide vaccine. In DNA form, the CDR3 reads TGTGCCAGCAGTGACGAGGGTGAGGGGGCTGAAGCTTTCTTT. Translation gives CASSDEGEGAEAFF.